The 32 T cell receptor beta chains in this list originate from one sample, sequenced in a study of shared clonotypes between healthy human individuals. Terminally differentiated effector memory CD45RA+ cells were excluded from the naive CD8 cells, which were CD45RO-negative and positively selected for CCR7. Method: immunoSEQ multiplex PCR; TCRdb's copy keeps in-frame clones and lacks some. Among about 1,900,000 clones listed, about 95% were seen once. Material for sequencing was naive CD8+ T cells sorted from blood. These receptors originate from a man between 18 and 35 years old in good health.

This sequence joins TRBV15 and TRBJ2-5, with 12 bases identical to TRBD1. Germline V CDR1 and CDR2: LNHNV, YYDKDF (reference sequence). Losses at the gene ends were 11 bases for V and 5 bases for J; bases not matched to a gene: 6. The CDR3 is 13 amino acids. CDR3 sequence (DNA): TGTGCCTCAGGGACAGGGGGCCAGGAGACCCAGTACTTC. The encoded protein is CASGTGGQETQYF.

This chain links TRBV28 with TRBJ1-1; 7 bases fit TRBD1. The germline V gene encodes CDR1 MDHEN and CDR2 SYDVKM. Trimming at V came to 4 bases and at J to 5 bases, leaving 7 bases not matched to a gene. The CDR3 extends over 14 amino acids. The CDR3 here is CASSWTGTGTEAFF. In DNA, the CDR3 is TGTGCCAGCAGTTGGACAGGAACAGGGACTGAAGCTTTCTTT. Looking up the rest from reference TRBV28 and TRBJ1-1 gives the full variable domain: DVKVTQSSRYLVKRTGEKVFLECVQDMDHENMFWYRQDPGLGLRLIYFSYDVKMKEKGDIPEGYSVSREKKERFSLILESASTNQTSMYLCASSWTGTGTEAFFGQGTRLTVV.

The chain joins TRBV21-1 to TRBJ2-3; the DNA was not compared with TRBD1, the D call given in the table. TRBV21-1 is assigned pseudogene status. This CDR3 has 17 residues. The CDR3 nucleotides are TGTGCCAGCAGCACTGACAGGGGGCAAATTCTCACAGATACGCAGTATTTT. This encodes CASSTDRGQILTDTQYF.

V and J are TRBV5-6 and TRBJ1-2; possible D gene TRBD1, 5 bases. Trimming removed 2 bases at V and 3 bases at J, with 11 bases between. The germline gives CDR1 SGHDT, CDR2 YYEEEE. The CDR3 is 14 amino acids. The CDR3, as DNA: TGTGCCAGCAGCTTCTCACAGGTCCACTATGGCTACACCTTC. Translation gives CASSFSQVHYGYTF. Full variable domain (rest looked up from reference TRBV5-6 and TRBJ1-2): DAGVTQSPTHLIKTRGQQVTLRCSPKSGHDTVSWYQQALGQGPQFIFQYYEEEERQRGNFPDRFSGHQFPNYSSELNVNALLLGDSALYLCASSFSQVHYGYTFGSGTRLTVV.

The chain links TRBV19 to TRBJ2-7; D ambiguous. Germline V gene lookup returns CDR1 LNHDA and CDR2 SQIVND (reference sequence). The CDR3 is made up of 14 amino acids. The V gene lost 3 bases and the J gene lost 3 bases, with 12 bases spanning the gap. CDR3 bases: TGTGCCAGTAGTATGTCTTGGGGTGGCTACGAGCAGTACTTC. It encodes CASSMSWGGYEQYF.

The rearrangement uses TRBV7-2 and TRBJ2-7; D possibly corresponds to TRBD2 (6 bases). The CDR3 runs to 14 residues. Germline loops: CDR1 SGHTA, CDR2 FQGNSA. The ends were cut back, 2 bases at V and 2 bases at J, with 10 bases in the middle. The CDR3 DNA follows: TGTGCCAGCAGCTTACAGGGAGGAGCCTACGAGCAGTACTTC. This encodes CASSLQGGAYEQYF.

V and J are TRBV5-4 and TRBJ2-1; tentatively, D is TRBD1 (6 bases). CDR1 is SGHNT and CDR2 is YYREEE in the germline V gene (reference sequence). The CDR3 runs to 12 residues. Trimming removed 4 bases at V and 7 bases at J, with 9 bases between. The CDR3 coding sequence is TGTGCCAGCAGCCTGACAGGAAATGAGCAGTTCTTC. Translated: CASSLTGNEQFF.

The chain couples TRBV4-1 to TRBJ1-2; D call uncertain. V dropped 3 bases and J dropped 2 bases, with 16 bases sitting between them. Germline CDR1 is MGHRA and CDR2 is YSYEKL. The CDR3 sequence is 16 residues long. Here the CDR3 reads CASSQDVGLGNYGYTF. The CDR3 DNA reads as TGCGCCAGCAGCCAGGATGTTGGGTTGGGGAACTATGGCTACACCTTC.

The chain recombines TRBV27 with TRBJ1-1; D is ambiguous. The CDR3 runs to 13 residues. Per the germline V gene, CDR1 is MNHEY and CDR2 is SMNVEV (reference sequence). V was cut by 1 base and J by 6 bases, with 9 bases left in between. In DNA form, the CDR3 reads TGTGCCAGCAGTTTATTGGGCAGTCCTGAAGCTTTCTTT. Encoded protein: CASSLLGSPEAFF.

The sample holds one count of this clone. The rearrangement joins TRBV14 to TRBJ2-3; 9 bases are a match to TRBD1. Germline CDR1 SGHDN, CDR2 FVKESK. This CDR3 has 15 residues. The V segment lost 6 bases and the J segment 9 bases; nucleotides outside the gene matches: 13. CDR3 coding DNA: TGTGCCAGCAGACCGACGGGGGACAGGGCTAGCACGCAGTATTTT. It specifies CASRPTGDRASTQYF.

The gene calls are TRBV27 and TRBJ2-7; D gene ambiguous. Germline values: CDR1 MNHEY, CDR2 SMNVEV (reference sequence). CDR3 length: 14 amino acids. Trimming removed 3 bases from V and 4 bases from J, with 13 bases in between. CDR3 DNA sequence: TGTGCCAGCAGTTTCAAGGGTCCCCCATACGAGCAGTACTTC. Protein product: CASSFKGPPYEQYF.

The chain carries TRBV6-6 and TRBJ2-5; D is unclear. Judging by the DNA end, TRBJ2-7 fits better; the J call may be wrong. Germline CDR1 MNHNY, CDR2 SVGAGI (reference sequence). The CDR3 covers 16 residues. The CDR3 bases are TGTGCCAGCACTACCGACCTGGCTGACCTTGCCTACGAGCAGTACTTC. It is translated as CASTTDLADLAYEQYF.

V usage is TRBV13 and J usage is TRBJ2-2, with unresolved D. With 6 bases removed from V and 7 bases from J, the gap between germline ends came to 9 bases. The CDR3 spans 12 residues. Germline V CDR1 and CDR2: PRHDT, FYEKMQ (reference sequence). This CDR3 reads CASSSNHGELFF. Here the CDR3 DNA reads TGTGCCAGCAGTTCGAATCACGGGGAGCTGTTTTTT.

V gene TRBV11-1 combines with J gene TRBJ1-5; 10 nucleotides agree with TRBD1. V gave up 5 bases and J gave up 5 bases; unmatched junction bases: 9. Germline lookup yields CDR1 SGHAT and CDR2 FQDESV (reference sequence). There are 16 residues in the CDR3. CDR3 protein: CASSPLRDRGHQPQHF. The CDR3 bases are TGTGCCAGCAGCCCACTCCGGGACAGGGGTCATCAGCCCCAGCATTTT. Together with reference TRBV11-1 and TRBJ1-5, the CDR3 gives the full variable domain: EAEVAQSPRYKITEKSQAVAFWCDPISGHATLYWYRQILGQGPELLVQFQDESVVDDSQLPKDRFSAERLKGVDSTLKIQPAELGDSAMYLCASSPLRDRGHQPQHFGDGTRLSIL.

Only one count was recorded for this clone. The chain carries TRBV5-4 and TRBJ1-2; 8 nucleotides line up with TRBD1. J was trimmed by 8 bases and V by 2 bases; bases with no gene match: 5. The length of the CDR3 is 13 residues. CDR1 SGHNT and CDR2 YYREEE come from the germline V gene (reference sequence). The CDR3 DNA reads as TGTGCCAGCAGCTTCGACAGGGGTAAGGGCTACACCTTC. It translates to CASSFDRGKGYTF.

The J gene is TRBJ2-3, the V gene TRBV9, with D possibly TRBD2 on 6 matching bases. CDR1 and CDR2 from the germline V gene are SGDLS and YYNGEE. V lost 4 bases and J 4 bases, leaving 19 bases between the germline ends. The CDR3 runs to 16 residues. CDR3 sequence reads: CASSPRGSSVPDTQYF. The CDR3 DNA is TGTGCCAGCAGCCCCCGAGGTTCTAGCGTGCCAGATACGCAGTATTTT.

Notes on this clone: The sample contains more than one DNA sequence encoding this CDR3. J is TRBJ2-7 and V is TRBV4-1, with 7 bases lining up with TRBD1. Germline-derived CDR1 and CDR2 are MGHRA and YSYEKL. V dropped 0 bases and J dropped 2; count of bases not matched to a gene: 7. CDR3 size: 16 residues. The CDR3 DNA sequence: TGCGCCAGCAGCCAAGATGAACAGGGGTTGCCCTACGAGCAGTACTTC. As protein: CASSQDEQGLPYEQYF.

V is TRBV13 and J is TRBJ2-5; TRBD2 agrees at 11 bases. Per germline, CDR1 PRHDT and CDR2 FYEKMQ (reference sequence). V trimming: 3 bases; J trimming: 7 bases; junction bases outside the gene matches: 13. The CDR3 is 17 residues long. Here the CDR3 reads CASSLYPGLAEQGTQYF. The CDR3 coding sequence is TGTGCCAGCAGCTTGTACCCGGGACTAGCGGAGCAGGGGACCCAGTACTTC. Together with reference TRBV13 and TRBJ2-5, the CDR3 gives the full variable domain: AAGVIQSPRHLIKEKRETATLKCYPIPRHDTVYWYQQGPGQDPQFLISFYEKMQSDKGSIPDRFSAQQFSDYHSELNMSSLELGDSALYFCASSLYPGLAEQGTQYFGPGTRLLVL.

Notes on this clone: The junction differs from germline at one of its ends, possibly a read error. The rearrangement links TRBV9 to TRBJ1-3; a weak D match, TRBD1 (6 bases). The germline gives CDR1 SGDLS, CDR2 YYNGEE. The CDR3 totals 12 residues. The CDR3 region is CASSVTGIHTNF. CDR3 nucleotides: TGTGCCAGCAGCGTAACAGGGATACACACTAATTTT.

The CDR3 protein is CASSAGGTNTGELFF. Here the CDR3 DNA reads TGTGCCAGCAGCGCGGGAGGGACGAACACCGGGGAGCTGTTTTTT. V and J are TRBV5-6 and TRBJ2-2, with 9 positions matching TRBD2. There are 15 residues in the CDR3. V lost 4 bases and J lost 0; bases outside the gene matches: 1. Germline V CDR1 and CDR2: SGHDT, YYEEEE.

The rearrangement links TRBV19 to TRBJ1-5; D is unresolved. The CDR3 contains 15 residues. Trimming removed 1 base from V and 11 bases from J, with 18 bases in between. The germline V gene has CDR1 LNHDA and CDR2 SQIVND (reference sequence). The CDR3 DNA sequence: TGTGCCAGTAGTATAGTAGAAGGGTTGAAGTGGTCCCAGCATTTT. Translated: CASSIVEGLKWSQHF.

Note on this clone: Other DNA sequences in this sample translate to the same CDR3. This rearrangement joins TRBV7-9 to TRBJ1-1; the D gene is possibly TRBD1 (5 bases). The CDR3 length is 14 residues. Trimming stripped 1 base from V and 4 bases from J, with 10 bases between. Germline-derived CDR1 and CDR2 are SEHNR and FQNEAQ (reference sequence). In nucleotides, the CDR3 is TGTGCCAGCAGCTTAGTTCAGGGAGGCACTGAAGCTTTCTTT. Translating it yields CASSLVQGGTEAFF. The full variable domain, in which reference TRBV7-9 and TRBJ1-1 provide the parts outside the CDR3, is DTGVSQNPRHKITKRGQNVTFRCDPISEHNRLYWYRQTLGQGPEFLTYFQNEAQLEKSRLLSDRFSAERPKGSFSTLEIQRTEQGDSAMYLCASSLVQGGTEAFFGQGTRLTVV.

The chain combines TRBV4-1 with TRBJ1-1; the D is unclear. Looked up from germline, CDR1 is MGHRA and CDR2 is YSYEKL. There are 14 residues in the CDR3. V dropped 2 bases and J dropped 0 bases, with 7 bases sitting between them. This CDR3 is CASSQTSMNTEAFF. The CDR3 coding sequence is TGCGCCAGCAGCCAAACAAGTATGAACACTGAAGCTTTCTTT.

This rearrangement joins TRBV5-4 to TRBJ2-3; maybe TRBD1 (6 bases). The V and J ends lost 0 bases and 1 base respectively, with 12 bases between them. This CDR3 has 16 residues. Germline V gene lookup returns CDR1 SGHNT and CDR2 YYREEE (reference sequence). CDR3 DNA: TGTGCCAGCAGCTTGGTGACAGGTGGAGGCACAGATACGCAGTATTTT. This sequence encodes CASSLVTGGGTDTQYF.

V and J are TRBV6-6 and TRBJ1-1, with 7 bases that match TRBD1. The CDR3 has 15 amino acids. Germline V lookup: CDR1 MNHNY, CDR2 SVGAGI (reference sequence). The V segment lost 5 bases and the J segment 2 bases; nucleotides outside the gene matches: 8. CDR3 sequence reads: CASSAPGQPNTEAFF. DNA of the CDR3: TGTGCCAGCAGTGCTCCGGGACAGCCTAACACTGAAGCTTTCTTT.

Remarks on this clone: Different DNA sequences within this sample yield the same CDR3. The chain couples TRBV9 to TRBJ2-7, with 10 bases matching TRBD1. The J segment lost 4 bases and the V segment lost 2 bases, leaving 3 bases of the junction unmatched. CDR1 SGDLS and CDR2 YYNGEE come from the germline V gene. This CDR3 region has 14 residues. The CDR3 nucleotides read TGTGCCAGCAGCGTGACAGGGGGCGCGTACGAGCAGTACTTC. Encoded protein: CASSVTGGAYEQYF.

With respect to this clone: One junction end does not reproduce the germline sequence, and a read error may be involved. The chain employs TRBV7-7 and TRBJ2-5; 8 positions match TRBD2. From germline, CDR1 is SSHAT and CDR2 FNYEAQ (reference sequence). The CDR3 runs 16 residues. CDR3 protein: CASSSMSGLAGETQYF. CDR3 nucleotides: TGTGCTAGCAGCTCCATGTCAGGACTAGCAGGGGAGACCCAGTACTTC. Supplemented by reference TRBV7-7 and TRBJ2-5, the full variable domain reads GAGVSQSPRYKVTKRGQDVTLRCDPISSHATLYWYQQALGQGPEFLTYFNYEAQPDKSGLPSDRFSAERPEGSISTLTIQRTEQRDSAMYRCASSSMSGLAGETQYFGPGTRLLVL.

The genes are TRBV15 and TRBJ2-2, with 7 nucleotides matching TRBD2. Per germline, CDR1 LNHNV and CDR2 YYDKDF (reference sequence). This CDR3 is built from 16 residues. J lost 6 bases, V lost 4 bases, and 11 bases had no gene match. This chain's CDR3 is CATSTRGRMGAGELFF. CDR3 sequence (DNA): TGTGCCACCAGCACTCGCGGGAGAATGGGCGCCGGGGAGCTGTTTTTT.

The CDR3 protein is CASSLPPSYEQYF. For the CDR3, the DNA is TGTGCCAGCAGTTTACCTCCCTCCTACGAGCAGTACTTC. V gene TRBV28 combines with J gene TRBJ2-7, with D unresolved. Germline values: CDR1 MDHEN, CDR2 SYDVKM. CDR3 length: 13 amino acids. The V end was cut by 2 bases, the J end by 0 bases, with 5 bases between.

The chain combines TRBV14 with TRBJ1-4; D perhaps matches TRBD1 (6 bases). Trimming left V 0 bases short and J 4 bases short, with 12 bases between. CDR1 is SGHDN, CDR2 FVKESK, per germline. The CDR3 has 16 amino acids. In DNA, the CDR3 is TGTGCCAGCAGCCAAGAAGGGGAGGGGGTTAATGAAAAACTGTTTTTT. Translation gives CASSQEGEGVNEKLFF.

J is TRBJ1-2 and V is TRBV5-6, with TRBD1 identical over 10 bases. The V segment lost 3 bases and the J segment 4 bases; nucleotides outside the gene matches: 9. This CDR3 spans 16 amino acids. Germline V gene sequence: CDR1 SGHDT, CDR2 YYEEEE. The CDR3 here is CASSWREDRGAYGYTF. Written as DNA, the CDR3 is TGTGCCAGCAGCTGGAGAGAGGACAGGGGGGCCTATGGCTACACCTTC.

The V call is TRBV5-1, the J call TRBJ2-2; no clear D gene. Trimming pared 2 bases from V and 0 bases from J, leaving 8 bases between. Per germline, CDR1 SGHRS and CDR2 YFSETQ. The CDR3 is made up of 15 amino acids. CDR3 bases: TGCGCCAGCAGCTTCTACTACTCGAACACCGGGGAGCTGTTTTTT. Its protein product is CASSFYYSNTGELFF.